This T cell receptor beta chain comes out of a study of shared clonotypes between healthy human individuals. The ends lost 3 bases at V and 7 bases at J; junction bases unmatched: 4. Germline lookup yields CDR1 LNHDA and CDR2 SQIVND (reference sequence). This CDR3 is built from 14 residues. Genomic DNA of each subset was evenly split across several immunoSEQ plates. Sequencing used immunoSEQ multiplex PCR; TCRdb keeps in-frame clones, though not all of them. The sample lists around 990,000 clones; about 80% were seen once. The TCR originated in a man in his late teens or twenties in good health. Some clones in this sample may be carry-over from other donors' samples. The rearrangement joins TRBV19 to TRBJ1-5, with TRBD1 matching over 9 bases. Specimen: memory CD4+ T cells from PBMCs. Indicated subset: CD45RA-negative fraction. The CDR3 protein is CASSMGTGRQPQHF. For the CDR3, the DNA is TGTGCCAGTAGTATGGGGACAGGGAGGCAGCCCCAGCATTTT.